This TCR beta chain was recovered during a study of cytomegalovirus exposure and HLA in healthy donors. The study, taken as a whole, reports: Indistinguishable V segments, including TRBV6-2 and TRBV6-3, were excluded. Researchers reported that three CMV-associated chains were confirmed in vitro as CMV antigen-specific.

PCR used 60 Vbeta primers and 13 Jbeta primers. Repertoires were generated with immunoSEQ multiplex PCR, while TCRdb's copy carries only in-frame clones and drops some. The repertoire holds under 200,000 clones, 80% seen once, with less than 2.5% in the top ten. Germline V gene sequence: CDR1 SGHRS, CDR2 YFSETQ. CDR3 length: 15 residues. V lost 2 bases to trimming and J lost 2 bases, with 14 bases between them. In its sample, this clone was seen once. The antigen is unknown. The chain couples TRBV5-1 to TRBJ2-7; D perhaps matches TRBD2 (6 bases). The sample taken for sequencing was PBMCs. The clonotype comes from a male donor in good health and CMV-seronegative. For the CDR3, the DNA is TGCGCCAGCAGCTTCCGGGACGCGGGGACCTACGAGCAGTACTTC. This encodes CASSFRDAGTYEQYF.